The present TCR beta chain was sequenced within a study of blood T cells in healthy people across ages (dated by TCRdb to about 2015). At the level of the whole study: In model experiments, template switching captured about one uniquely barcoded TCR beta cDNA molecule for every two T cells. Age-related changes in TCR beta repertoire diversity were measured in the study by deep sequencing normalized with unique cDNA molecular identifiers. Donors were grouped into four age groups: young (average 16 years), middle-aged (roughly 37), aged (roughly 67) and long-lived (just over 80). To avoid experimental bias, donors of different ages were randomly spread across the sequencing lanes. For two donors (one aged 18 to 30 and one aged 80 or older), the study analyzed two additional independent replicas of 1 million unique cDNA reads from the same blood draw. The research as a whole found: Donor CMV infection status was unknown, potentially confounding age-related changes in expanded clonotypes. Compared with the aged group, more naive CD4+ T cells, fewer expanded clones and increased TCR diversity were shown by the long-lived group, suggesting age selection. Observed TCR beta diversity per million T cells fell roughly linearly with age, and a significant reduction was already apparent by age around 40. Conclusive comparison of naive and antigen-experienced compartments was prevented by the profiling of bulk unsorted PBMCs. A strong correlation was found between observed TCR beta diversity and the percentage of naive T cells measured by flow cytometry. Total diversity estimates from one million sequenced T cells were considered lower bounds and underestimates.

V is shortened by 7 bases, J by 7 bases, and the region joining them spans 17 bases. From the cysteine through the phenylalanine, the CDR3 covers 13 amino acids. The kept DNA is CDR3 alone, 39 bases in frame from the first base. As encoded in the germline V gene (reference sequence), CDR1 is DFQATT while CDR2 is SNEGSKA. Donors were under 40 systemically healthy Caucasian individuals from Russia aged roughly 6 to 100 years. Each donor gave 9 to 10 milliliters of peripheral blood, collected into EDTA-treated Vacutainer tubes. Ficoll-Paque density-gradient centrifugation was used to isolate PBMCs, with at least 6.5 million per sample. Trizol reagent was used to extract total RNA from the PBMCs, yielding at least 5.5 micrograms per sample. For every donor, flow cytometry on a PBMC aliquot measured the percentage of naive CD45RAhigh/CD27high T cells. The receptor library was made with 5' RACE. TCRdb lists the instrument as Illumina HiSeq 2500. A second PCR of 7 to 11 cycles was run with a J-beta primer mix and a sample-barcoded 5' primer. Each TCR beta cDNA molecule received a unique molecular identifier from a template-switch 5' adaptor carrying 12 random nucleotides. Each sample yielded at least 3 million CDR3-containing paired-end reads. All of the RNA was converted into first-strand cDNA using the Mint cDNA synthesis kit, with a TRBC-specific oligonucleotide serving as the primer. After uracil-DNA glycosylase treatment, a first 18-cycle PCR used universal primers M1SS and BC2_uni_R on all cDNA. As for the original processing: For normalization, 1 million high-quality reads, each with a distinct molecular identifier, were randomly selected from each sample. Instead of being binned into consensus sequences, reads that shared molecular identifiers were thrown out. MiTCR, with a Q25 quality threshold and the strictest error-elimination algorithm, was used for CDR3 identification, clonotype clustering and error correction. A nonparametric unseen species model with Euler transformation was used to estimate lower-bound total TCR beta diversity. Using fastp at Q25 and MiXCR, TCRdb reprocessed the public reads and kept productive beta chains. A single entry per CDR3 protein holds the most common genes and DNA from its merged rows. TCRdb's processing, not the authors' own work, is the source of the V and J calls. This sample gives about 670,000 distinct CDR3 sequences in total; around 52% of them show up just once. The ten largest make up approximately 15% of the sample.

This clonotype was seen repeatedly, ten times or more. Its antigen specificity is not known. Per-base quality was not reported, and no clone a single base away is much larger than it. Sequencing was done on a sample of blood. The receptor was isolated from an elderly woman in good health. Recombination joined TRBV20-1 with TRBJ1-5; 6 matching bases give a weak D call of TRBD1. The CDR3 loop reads CSVTRGQQQPQHF. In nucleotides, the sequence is TGCAGTGTCACTAGAGGACAGCAACAGCCCCAGCATTTT.